These T cell receptor beta chains were read from a single sample in a study of CD8+ T cells in alopecia areata. Assay: immunoSEQ multiplex PCR; the TCRdb copy retains only in-frame clones and omits some. Among under 200,000 clones listed, around three fifths were seen once. The material was CD4+ T cells sorted from blood, obtained at week 24, from a patient treated with tofacitinib. The receptors stem from a human donor with alopecia areata. Each CDR3 is given with its conserved first and last residue. D genes are given only for firm matches. Size tells how often a clone was seen (once, few, many) or the class of an expanded clone, and some rows leave it out.

V: TRBV27
size: -
J: TRBJ1-2
D: -
DNA: TGTGCCAGCAGTTTCGACAGGACCTATGGCTACACCTTC
CDR3: CASSFDRTYGYTF

V: TRBV29-1
size: -
J: TRBJ2-5
D: TRBD2
DNA: TGCAGCGCAGGGACTAGCGGGATCCAAGAGACCCAGTACTTC
CDR3: CSAGTSGIQETQYF

V: TRBV15
size: -
J: TRBJ2-3
D: TRBD2
DNA: TGTGCCACCAGCAGAGAACCTAGCGGGGGAGGAGATACGCAGTATTTT
CDR3: CATSREPSGGGDTQYF

V: TRBV10-3
size: few
J: TRBJ2-7
D: -
DNA: TGTGCCATCAGTGAGGATAATCTGCGAGGGAGGTACTTC
CDR3: CAISEDNLRGRYF

V: TRBV9
size: -
J: TRBJ1-4
D: -
DNA: TGTGCCAGCAGCCCGAGGACCGTCGGGAGGGAAAAACTGTTTTTT
CDR3: CASSPRTVGREKLFF

V: TRBV13
size: -
J: TRBJ1-2
D: TRBD1
DNA: TGTGCCAGCAGCTCCAGGGACAGGGGAAACTATGGCTACACCTTC
CDR3: CASSSRDRGNYGYTF

V: TRBV5-1
size: -
J: TRBJ2-6
D: -
DNA: TGCGCCAGCAGCTGGGGGCCCTCTGGGGCCAACGTCCTGACTTTC
CDR3: CASSWGPSGANVLTF

V: TRBV25-1
size: -
J: TRBJ1-6
D: TRBD1
DNA: TGTGCCAGCAGGACCGGGACAGGAGCTTCACCCCTCCACTTT
CDR3: CASRTGTGASPLHF

V: TRBV5-1
size: -
J: TRBJ2-7
D: -
DNA: TGCGCCAGCAGGGACGGGGACTCCTACGAGCAGTACTTC
CDR3: CASRDGDSYEQYF

V: TRBV6-1
size: -
J: TRBJ1-1
D: -
DNA: TGTGCCAGCAGTGATCCCCAGGGAGTATTGAACACTGAAGCTTTCTTT
CDR3: CASSDPQGVLNTEAFF

V: TRBV29-1
size: once
J: TRBJ2-5
D: TRBD2
DNA: TGCAGCGTTGGTGGGACTAGCCAGCGGGAGACCCAGTACTTC
CDR3: CSVGGTSQRETQYF

V: TRBV9
size: few
J: TRBJ1-5
D: -
DNA: TGTGCCAGCAGCGTAGACGGACTCAATCAGCCCCAGCATTTT
CDR3: CASSVDGLNQPQHF

V: TRBV23-1
size: -
J: TRBJ1-5
D: -
DNA: TGCGCCAGCAGTCTGGGGGGGGATCAGCCCCAGCATTTT
CDR3: CASSLGGDQPQHF

V: TRBV6-5
size: -
J: TRBJ1-2
D: -
DNA: TGTGCCAGCACCCCCCCCTCGGGCTATGGCTACACCTTC
CDR3: CASTPPSGYGYTF

V: TRBV29-1
size: few
J: TRBJ1-2
D: -
DNA: TGCAGCGTTGAAGGGAGGAACTCTTTCTATGGCTACACCTTC
CDR3: CSVEGRNSFYGYTF

V: TRBV5-6
size: few
J: TRBJ2-5
D: TRBD1
DNA: TGTGCCAGCAGCCCCCTGGGGGTCACAGGGGAGACCTCCCAAGAGACCCAGTACTTC
CDR3: CASSPLGVTGETSQETQYF

V: TRBV30
size: -
J: TRBJ2-2
D: -
DNA: TGTGCCTGGAGTGTAACGCGGGACACCGGGGAGCTGTTTTTT
CDR3: CAWSVTRDTGELFF

V: TRBV5-1
size: few
J: TRBJ1-5
D: -
DNA: TGCGCCAGCAGTCCTCTTGGCGGCCACAATCAGCCCCAGCATTTT
CDR3: CASSPLGGHNQPQHF

V: TRBV14
size: -
J: TRBJ1-1
D: -
DNA: TGTGCCAGCAGCCACGGAAGGGCTGAAGCTTTCTTT
CDR3: CASSHGRAEAFF

V: TRBV18
size: -
J: TRBJ1-2
D: -
DNA: TGTGCCAGCTCACCACCGTCTTCAGGGTTGAGGGGCTACACCTTC
CDR3: CASSPPSSGLRGYTF

V: TRBV29-1
size: few
J: TRBJ2-7
D: -
DNA: TGCAGCGGAGGGGCAGGGGGGATTGGCGAGCAGTACTTC
CDR3: CSGGAGGIGEQYF

V: TRBV6-5
size: -
J: TRBJ2-1
D: TRBD2
DNA: TGTGCCAGCAGTGCGGGACTAGCGGGGAGGGAGCAGTTCTTC
CDR3: CASSAGLAGREQFF

V: TRBV30
size: -
J: TRBJ1-5
D: -
DNA: TGTGCCTGGACCCAGGGTGGGCAGCCCCAGCATTTT
CDR3: CAWTQGGQPQHF

V: TRBV2
size: -
J: TRBJ1-1
D: -
DNA: TGTGCCAGCAGTTCGGCAGGGCTGGACACTGAAGCTTTCTTT
CDR3: CASSSAGLDTEAFF

V: TRBV2
size: -
J: TRBJ2-5
D: -
DNA: TGTGCCAGCAGTGAGGGGGCAGGAGGAGAGACCCAGTACTTC
CDR3: CASSEGAGGETQYF

V: TRBV29-1
size: -
J: TRBJ1-2
D: -
DNA: TGCAGCGTTGAAGGAGGGGAAGGCTACACCTTC
CDR3: CSVEGGEGYTF

V: TRBV5-6
size: -
J: TRBJ1-2
D: TRBD1
DNA: TGTGCCAGCAGCTTGCTCCCGGGACAGGGGGCTCATGGCTACACCTTC
CDR3: CASSLLPGQGAHGYTF

V: TRBV6-6
size: -
J: TRBJ1-1
D: -
DNA: TGTGCCAGCAGTTACGGGCAGAACACTGAAGCTTTCTTT
CDR3: CASSYGQNTEAFF

V: TRBV15
size: -
J: TRBJ2-5
D: -
DNA: TGTGCCACCAGCAGAGATTATGTGGTTGGTAGCGCCTCAACCTTAGACTTC
CDR3: CATSRDYVVGSASTLDF

V: TRBV7-9
size: -
J: TRBJ1-1
D: TRBD1
DNA: TGCGCCAGCAGCTTGGGACAGGCTAACACTGAAGCTTTCTTT
CDR3: CASSLGQANTEAFF

V: TRBV5-1
size: -
J: TRBJ2-5
D: -
DNA: TGCGCCAGTACCGCAAGTGCGGAGACCCAGTACTTC
CDR3: CASTASAETQYF

V: TRBV29-1
size: -
J: TRBJ1-1
D: -
DNA: TGCAGCGTTGAAAGGGAACTTAACACTGAAGCTTTCTTT
CDR3: CSVERELNTEAFF

V: TRBV11-2
size: many
J: TRBJ1-6
D: TRBD1
DNA: TGTGCCAGTAGGACAGGGGCGGATAATTCACCCCTCCACTTT
CDR3: CASRTGADNSPLHF

V: TRBV5-1
size: -
J: TRBJ1-4
D: -
DNA: TGCGCCAGCCAGAGCGGAGCGAATGAAAAACTGTTTTTT
CDR3: CASQSGANEKLFF

V: TRBV5-1
size: -
J: TRBJ2-5
D: TRBD2
DNA: TGCGCCAGCAGCTTGGCTCCTAGCGGGGACCAAGAGACCCAGTACTTC
CDR3: CASSLAPSGDQETQYF

V: TRBV19
size: -
J: TRBJ2-2
D: -
DNA: TGTGCCAGTAGTGCGGGACGGTTGACCGGGGAGCTGTTTTTT
CDR3: CASSAGRLTGELFF

V: TRBV7-9
size: -
J: TRBJ2-5
D: TRBD2
DNA: TGTGCCAGCAGTTTCTGGACTAGGGTCGGAGAGACCCAGTACTTC
CDR3: CASSFWTRVGETQYF

V: TRBV5-1
size: -
J: TRBJ2-5
D: -
DNA: TGCGCCAGCAGCTTGGCCGGAATCCAAGAGACCCAGTACTTC
CDR3: CASSLAGIQETQYF

V: TRBV29-1
size: -
J: TRBJ1-2
D: -
DNA: TGCAGCGTTGAAGAAGGGGAGAACTATGGCTACACCTTC
CDR3: CSVEEGENYGYTF

V: TRBV23-1
size: -
J: TRBJ2-7
D: -
DNA: TGCGCCAGCAGTCAAGCCGTCCGGCCTAGACTAACCTACGAGCAGTACTTC
CDR3: CASSQAVRPRLTYEQYF

V: TRBV6-5
size: -
J: TRBJ2-3
D: TRBD1
DNA: TGTGCCAGCAGGGCCCAGGGGGCGGGGACAGATACGCAGTATTTT
CDR3: CASRAQGAGTDTQYF

V: TRBV11-2
size: -
J: TRBJ1-1
D: TRBD1
DNA: TGTGCCAGCAGCCGGACAGGGGGGAACACTGAAGCTTTCTTT
CDR3: CASSRTGGNTEAFF

V: TRBV23-1
size: -
J: TRBJ2-7
D: TRBD1
DNA: TGCGCCAGCAGTCGGAGGACAGGGAGCGACGAGCAGTACTTC
CDR3: CASSRRTGSDEQYF

V: TRBV5-8
size: -
J: TRBJ2-3
D: -
DNA: TGTGCCAGCAGCGTACGGACAGATACGCAGTATTTT
CDR3: CASSVRTDTQYF

V: TRBV23-1
size: -
J: TRBJ2-7
D: -
DNA: TGCGCCAGCGACAGCCACTACGAGCAGTACTTC
CDR3: CASDSHYEQYF

V: TRBV19
size: -
J: TRBJ2-2
D: -
DNA: TGTGCCAGTAGTATACAGGGTGAGGCCGGGGAGCTGTTTTTT
CDR3: CASSIQGEAGELFF

V: TRBV5-6
size: -
J: TRBJ2-6
D: -
DNA: TGTGCCAGCAGCGTTTCGGGGGCGAGTGGGGCCAACGTCCTGACTTTC
CDR3: CASSVSGASGANVLTF

V: TRBV5-1
size: -
J: TRBJ1-5
D: -
DNA: TGCGCCAGCAGCTTGTCAGGTGGCAATCAGCCCCAGCATTTT
CDR3: CASSLSGGNQPQHF

V: TRBV30
size: -
J: TRBJ2-2
D: -
DNA: TGTGCCTGGAGTGTTAGCATTAGGGTGGGGACCGGGGAGCTGTTTTTT
CDR3: CAWSVSIRVGTGELFF

V: TRBV29-1
size: -
J: TRBJ2-7
D: TRBD1
DNA: TGCAGCGTTGAACAGGACAGGGGCGAGCAGTACTTC
CDR3: CSVEQDRGEQYF

V: TRBV27
size: -
J: TRBJ1-1
D: -
DNA: TGTGCCAGCAGTCAACTTTGGACAGAACCAAGAGAAGCTTTCTTT
CDR3: CASSQLWTEPREAFF

V: TRBV7-8
size: few
J: TRBJ2-3
D: -
DNA: TGTGCCAGCAGCTTAGCCGGGGGGCCTAGCACAGATACGCAGTATTTT
CDR3: CASSLAGGPSTDTQYF

V: TRBV7-2
size: few
J: TRBJ2-1
D: -
DNA: TGTGCCAGCAGCTTACACTGGAGTAACCCTAACAATGAGCAGTTCTTC
CDR3: CASSLHWSNPNNEQFF

V: TRBV29-1
size: few
J: TRBJ2-5
D: -
DNA: TGCAGCGTTTCCCCCGACAGGCAAGAGACCCAGTACTTC
CDR3: CSVSPDRQETQYF

V: TRBV9
size: -
J: TRBJ2-2
D: -
DNA: TGTGCCAGCAGCGTAGCTGGGGGGGCTTCCGGGGAGCTGTTTTTT
CDR3: CASSVAGGASGELFF

V: TRBV5-1
size: -
J: TRBJ1-2
D: TRBD1
DNA: TGCGCCAGCAGCTTGGCCAACGGGACAGGTTATGGCTACACCTTC
CDR3: CASSLANGTGYGYTF

V: TRBV5-1
size: few
J: TRBJ2-5
D: TRBD2
DNA: TGCGCCAGCAGCTTGAGTAGCGGGGCCGGGGAGACCCAGTACTTC
CDR3: CASSLSSGAGETQYF

V: TRBV20-1
size: -
J: TRBJ2-1
D: -
DNA: TGCAGTGCTAGAGAAGAGAATGAGCAGTTCTTC
CDR3: CSAREENEQFF

V: TRBV30
size: -
J: TRBJ1-5
D: -
DNA: TGTGCCTGGAGTGTTGGGAGTGCGGGCAATCAGCCCCAGCATTTT
CDR3: CAWSVGSAGNQPQHF